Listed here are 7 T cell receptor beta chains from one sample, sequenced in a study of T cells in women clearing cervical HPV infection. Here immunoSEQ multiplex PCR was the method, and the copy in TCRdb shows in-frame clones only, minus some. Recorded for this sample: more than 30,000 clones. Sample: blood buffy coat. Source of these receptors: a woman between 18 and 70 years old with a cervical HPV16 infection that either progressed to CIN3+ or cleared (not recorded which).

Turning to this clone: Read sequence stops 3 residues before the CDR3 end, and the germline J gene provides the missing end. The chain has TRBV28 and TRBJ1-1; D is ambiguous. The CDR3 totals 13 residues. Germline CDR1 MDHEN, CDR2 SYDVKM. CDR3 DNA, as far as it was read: TGTGCCAGCAGTATTGGACTCAACTACGAG. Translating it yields CASSIGLNYE. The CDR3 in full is CASSIGLNYEAFF.

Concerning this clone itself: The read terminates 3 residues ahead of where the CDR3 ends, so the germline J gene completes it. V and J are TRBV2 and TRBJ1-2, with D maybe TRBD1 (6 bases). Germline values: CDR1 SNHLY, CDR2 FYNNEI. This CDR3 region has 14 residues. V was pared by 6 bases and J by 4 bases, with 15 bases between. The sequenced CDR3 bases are TGTGCCAGCAGAACCACAGGGTTCCTCTATGGC. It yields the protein CASRTTGFLYG. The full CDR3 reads CASRTTGFLYGYTF.

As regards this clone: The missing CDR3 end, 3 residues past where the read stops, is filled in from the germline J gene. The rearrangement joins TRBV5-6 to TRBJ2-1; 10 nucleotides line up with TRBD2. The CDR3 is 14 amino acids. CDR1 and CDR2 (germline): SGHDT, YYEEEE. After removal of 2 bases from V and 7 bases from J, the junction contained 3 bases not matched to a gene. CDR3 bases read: TGTGCCAGCAGCTTAATAGCGGGAGGAAATGAG. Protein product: CASSLIAGGNE. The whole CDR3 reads CASSLIAGGNEQFF.

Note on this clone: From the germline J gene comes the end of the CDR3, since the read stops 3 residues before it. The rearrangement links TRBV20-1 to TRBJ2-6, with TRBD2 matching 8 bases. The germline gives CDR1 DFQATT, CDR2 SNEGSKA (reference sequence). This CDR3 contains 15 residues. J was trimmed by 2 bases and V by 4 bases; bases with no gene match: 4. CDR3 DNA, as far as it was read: TGCAGTGCTATTGCGGGGGGAACTGGGGCCAACGTC. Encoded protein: CSAIAGGTGANV. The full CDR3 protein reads CSAIAGGTGANVLTF.

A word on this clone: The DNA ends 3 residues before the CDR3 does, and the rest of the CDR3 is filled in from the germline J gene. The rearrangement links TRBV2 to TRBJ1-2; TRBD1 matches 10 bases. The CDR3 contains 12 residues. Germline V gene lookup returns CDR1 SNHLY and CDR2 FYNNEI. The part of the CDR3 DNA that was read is TGTGCCAACCGACAGGGGGCAGCGGGC. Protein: CANRQGAAG. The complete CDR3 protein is CANRQGAAGYTF.

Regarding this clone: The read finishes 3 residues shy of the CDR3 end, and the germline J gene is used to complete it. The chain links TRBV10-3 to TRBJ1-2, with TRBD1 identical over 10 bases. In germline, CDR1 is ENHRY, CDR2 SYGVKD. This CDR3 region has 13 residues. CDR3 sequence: CAISGQGAQGYTF. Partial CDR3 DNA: TGTGCCATCAGTGGACAGGGGGCGCAGGGC.

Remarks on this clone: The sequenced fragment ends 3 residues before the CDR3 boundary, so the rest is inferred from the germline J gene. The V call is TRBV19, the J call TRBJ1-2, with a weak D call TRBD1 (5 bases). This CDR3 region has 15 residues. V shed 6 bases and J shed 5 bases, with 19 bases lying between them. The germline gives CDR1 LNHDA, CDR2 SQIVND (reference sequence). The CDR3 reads CASRNGPRGEYGYTF. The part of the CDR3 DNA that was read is TGTGCCAGTAGAAATGGACCCCGGGGGGAGTATGGC.